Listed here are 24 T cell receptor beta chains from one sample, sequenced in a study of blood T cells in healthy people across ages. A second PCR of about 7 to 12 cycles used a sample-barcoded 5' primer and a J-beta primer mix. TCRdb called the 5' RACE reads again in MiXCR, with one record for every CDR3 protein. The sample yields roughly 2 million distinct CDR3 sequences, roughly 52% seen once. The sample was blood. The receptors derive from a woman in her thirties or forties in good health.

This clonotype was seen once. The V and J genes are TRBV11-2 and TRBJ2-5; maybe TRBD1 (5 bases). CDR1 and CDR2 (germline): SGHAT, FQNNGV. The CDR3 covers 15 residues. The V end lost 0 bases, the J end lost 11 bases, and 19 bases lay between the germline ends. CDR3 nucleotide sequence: TGTGCCAGCAGCTTAGACCCAGGGTCCTACAATGAGCAGTACTTC. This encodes CASSLDPGSYNEQYF.

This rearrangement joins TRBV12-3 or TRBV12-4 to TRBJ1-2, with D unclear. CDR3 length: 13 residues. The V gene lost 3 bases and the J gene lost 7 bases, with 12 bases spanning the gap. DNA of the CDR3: TGTGCCAGCAGTTTGGTCCCCCACGCTGGCTACACCTTC. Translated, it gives CASSLVPHAGYTF.

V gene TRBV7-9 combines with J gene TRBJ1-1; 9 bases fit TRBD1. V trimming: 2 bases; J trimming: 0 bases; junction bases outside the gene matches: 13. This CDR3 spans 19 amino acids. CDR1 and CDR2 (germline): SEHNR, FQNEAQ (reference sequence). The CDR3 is CASSLSHTRDRVLNTEAFF. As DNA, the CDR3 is TGTGCCAGCAGCTTATCACATACCCGGGACAGGGTATTGAACACTGAAGCTTTCTTT.

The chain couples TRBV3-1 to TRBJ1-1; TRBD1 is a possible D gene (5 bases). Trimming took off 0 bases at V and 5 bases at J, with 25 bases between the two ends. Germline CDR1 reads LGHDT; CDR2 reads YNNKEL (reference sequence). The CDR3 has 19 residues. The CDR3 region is CASSQDHAARQGFSTEAFF. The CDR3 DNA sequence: TGTGCCAGCAGCCAAGATCACGCGGCCAGGCAGGGCTTCAGTACTGAAGCTTTCTTT.

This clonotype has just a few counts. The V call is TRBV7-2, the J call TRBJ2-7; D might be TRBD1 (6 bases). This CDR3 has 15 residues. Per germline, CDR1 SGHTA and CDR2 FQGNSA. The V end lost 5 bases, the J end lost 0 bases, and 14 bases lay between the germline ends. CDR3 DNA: TGTGCCAGCAGCATCGAAGGGGGAAGCTCCTACGAGCAGTACTTC. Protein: CASSIEGGSSYEQYF.

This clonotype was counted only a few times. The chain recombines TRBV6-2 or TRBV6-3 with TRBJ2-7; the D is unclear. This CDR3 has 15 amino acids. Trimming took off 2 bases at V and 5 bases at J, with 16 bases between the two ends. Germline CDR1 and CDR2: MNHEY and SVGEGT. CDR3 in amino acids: CASSYTPPGPNEQYF. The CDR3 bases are TGTGCCAGCAGTTACACCCCTCCGGGTCCCAACGAGCAGTACTTC.

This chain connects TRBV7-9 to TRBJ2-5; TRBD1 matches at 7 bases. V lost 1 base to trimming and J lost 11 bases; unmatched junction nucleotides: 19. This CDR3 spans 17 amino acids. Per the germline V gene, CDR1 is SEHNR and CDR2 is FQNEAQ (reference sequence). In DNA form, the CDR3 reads TGTGCCAGCAGCTTAGGGGAGCTACAGGGGCCCTCTTACGGGCAGTACTTC. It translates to CASSLGELQGPSYGQYF.

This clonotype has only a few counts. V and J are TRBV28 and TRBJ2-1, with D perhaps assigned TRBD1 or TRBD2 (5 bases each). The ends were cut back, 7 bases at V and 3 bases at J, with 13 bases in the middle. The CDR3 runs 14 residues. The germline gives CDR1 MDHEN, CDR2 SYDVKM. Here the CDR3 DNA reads TGTGCCAGCACAGGACACGGACTCTACAATGAGCAGTTCTTC. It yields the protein CASTGHGLYNEQFF.

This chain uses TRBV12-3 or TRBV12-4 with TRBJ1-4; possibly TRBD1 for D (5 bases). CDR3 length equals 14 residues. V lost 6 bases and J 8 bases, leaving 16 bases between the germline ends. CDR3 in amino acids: CASSRASLGEKLFF. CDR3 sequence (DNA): TGTGCCAGCAGCAGGGCCTCACTAGGGGAAAAACTGTTTTTT.

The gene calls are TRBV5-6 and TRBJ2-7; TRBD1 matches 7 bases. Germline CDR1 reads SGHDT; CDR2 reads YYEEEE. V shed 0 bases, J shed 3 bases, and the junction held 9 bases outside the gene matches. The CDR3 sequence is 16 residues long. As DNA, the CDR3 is TGTGCCAGCAGCTTGGGGCCGCGACAGGGAATCTACGAGCAGTACTTC. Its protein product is CASSLGPRQGIYEQYF.

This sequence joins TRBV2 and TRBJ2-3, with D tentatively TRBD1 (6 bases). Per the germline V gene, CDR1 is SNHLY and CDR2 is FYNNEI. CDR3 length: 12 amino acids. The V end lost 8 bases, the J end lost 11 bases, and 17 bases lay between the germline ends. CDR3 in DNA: TGTGCCAGCCACAGGGACGTTGGGAAGCAGTATTTT. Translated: CASHRDVGKQYF.

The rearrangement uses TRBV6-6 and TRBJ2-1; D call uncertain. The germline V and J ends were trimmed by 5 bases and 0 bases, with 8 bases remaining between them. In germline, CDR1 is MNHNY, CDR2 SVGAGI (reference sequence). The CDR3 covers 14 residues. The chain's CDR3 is CASSTWDSYNEQFF. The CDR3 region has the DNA TGTGCCAGCAGTACATGGGACTCCTACAATGAGCAGTTCTTC.

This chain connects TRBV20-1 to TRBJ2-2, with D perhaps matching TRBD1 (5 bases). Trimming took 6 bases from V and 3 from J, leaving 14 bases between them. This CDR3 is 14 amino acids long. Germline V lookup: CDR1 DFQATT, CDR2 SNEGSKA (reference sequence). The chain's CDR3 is CSAPQGFDTGELFF. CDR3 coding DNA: TGCAGTGCACCCCAGGGTTTTGACACCGGGGAGCTGTTTTTT.

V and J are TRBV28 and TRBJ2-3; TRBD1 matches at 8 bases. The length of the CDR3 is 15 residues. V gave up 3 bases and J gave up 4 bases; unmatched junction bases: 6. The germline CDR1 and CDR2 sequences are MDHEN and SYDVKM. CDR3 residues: CASSFQGAGADTQYF. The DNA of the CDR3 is TGTGCCAGCAGTTTCCAGGGGGCTGGGGCAGATACGCAGTATTTT.

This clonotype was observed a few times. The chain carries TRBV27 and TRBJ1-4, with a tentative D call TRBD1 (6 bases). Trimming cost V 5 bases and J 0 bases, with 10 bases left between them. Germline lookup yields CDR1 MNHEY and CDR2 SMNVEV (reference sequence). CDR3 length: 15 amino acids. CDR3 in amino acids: CASSRTDSTNEKLFF. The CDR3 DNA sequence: TGTGCCAGCAGTCGGACAGATTCAACTAATGAAAAACTGTTTTTT.

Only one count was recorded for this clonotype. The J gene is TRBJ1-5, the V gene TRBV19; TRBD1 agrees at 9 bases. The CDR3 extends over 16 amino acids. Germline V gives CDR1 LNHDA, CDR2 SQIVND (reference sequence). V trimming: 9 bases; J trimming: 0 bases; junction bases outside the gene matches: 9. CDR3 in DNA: TGTGCCAGCGCGGACAGGGGCCGAGATAGCAATCAGCCCCAGCATTTT. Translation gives CASADRGRDSNQPQHF.

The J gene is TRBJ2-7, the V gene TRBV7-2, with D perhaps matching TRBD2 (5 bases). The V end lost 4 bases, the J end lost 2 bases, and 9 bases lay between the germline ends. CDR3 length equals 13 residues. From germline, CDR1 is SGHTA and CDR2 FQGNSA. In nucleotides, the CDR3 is TGTGCCAGCAGCTCCTGGGAGACCTACGAGCAGTACTTC. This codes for CASSSWETYEQYF.

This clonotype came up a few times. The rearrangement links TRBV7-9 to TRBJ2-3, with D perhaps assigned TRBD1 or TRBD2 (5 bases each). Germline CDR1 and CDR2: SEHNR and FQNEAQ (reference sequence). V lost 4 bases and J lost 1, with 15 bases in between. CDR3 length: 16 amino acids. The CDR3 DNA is TGTGCCAGCAGCTCCTACGTTGGGGGACGCACAGATACGCAGTATTTT. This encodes CASSSYVGGRTDTQYF.

CDR3 sequence reads: CASSLEGHGAYEQYF. The CDR3 DNA reads TGTGCCAGCAGCTTAGAGGGTCACGGAGCCTACGAGCAGTACTTC. V and J are TRBV7-2 and TRBJ2-7, with no clear D. CDR1 and CDR2 from the germline V gene are SGHTA and FQGNSA. Between the trimmed V and J ends, which lost 1 base and 2 bases, there was a span of 12 bases. The CDR3 is 15 residues long.

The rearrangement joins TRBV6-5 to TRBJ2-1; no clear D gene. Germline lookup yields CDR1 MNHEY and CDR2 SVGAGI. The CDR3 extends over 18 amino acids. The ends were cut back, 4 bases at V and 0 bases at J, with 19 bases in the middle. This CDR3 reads CASSSIRRGISSYNEQFF. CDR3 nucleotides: TGTGCCAGCAGTTCAATCCGCCGCGGAATAAGCTCCTACAATGAGCAGTTCTTC.

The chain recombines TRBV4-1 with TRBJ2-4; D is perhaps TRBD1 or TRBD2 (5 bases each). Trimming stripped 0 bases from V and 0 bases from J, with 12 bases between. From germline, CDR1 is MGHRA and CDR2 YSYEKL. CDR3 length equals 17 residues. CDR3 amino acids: CASSQDPGRLAKNIQYF. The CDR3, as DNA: TGCGCCAGCAGCCAAGATCCAGGGAGACTAGCCAAAAACATTCAGTACTTC.

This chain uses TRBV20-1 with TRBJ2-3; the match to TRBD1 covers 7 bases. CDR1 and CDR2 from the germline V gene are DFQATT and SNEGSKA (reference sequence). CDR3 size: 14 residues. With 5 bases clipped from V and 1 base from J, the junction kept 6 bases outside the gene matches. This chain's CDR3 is CSAQDRPGTDTQYF. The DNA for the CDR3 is TGCAGTGCTCAGGACAGGCCTGGCACAGATACGCAGTATTTT.

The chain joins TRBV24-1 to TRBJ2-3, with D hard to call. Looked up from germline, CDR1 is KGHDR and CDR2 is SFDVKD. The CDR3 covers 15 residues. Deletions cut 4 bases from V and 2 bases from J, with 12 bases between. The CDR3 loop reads CATSERRDNTDTQYF. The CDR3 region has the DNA TGTGCCACCAGTGAAAGAAGAGATAACACAGATACGCAGTATTTT.

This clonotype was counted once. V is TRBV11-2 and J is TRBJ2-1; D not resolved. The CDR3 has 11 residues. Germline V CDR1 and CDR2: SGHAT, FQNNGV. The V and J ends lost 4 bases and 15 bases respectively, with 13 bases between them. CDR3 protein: CASSSQRVRFF. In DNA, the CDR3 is TGTGCCAGCAGCTCTCAACGGGTCCGGTTCTTC.